The T cell receptor beta chain described here comes from a study of cytomegalovirus exposure and HLA in healthy donors (dated by TCRdb to between 2016 and 2019). General notes on the study: According to an earlier analysis of several hundred of the donors, about 179 million T cells yielded 117 million unique TCR beta sequences and approximately 300 Gb of sequence data. A later analysis re-examined previously published TCR beta repertoires from hundreds of donors and added high-resolution HLA genotyping to investigate patterns of TCR occurrence. Among the approximately 420 genotyped donors, under 90% belonged to the genetic ancestry cluster associated with self-reported Caucasian donors. All discovery cohort repertoires had been generated using a single sequencing platform. HLA typing included class I and class II loci at four-digit resolution. Rather than drawing on any new phenotypic data, the later analysis identified candidate immune exposures from TCR beta sequences and the way those sequences occurred across donors. Donor age, sex, ethnicity and CMV serostatus were collected together with the repertoire data. Using immunosequencing, the study profiled T cell repertoires from 550 to 750 subjects and related those repertoires to cytomegalovirus serostatus. The aim of the study was to test whether cataloging public T cell receptors could identify signatures of past pathogen exposure. On average, about 200,000 unique TCR beta nucleotide sequences were sequenced per donor among about 400 genotyped donors of the cohort, with 15% to 20% of those sequences being non-productive. Roughly 300 gigabases of sequencing data and approximately 91 million unique TCR sequences made up an early release that covered under 750 HLA-typed donors. In addition to the first cohort of around 670 subjects, a separate validation cohort of approximately 130 different subjects was used. Several DR-DQ haplotypes were treated as single units for association and clustering because of strong linkage in the cohort. The study combined high-throughput TCR immunosequencing, statistical association of individual TCRs with disease status, and machine learning to predict cytomegalovirus infection status. In a later genetic analysis, genome-wide SNP genotypes for 398 of the 666 donors were used, and that subset was treated as a discovery cohort. In an earlier analysis of around 540 of the donors, high-throughput TCR beta sequencing was used to judge whether each TCR beta V gene segment behaved as functional or pseudogenic. Typing coverage differed by locus: A, B, C, DRB1 and DQB1 were typed in about 620-630 donors, DQA1 in 500 to 550, DPA1 in nearly 610, and DPB1 in about 450.

To prepare the library, the immunoSEQ multiplex PCR assay was applied. A mixture of 60 forward primers for TCR Vbeta segments and 13 reverse primers for TCR Jbeta segments was used in the multiplex PCR. The CDR3 region of rearranged TCR beta genes was amplified from genomic DNA by a multiplex PCR assay. Amplified TCR beta libraries were sequenced as 87-base-pair reads on the Illumina HiSeq System. For the original study's pipeline: A later analysis counted tens of millions of unique TCR beta chains across the 550 to 700 repertoires, and roughly 11 million of these chains were shared by at least two donors. Raw reads were error-corrected and collapsed into unique sequences with a nearest-neighbor algorithm that merged closely related sequences to remove PCR and sequencing errors. V, D and J gene segments were assigned by aligning CDR3 sequences to IMGT reference sequences. For a sequence to be retained, a match of at least six nucleotides to both a V gene segment and a J gene segment was required. A rearrangement counted as productive if the CDR3 had no stop codons and remained in frame with V and J, and every other rearrangement counted as non-productive. CDR3 was defined according to IMGT convention as the region running from the second conserved V-encoded cysteine to the conserved J-encoded phenylalanine. In an earlier analysis of 550 to 650 of the donors, sequences lacking an unambiguous match to a single V gene segment were excluded. In an earlier analysis of some 590 of the donors, a V segment was called functional when productive rearrangements were above 56.7%, and segregating when the standard deviation between donors exceeded 5%. To diagnose cytomegalovirus status from the catalog of TCR beta chain sequences, a statistical classification framework was built. In a later analysis, TCR nucleotide sequences were compared against IMGT/GENE-DB human TR gene sequences so that V and J genes could be assigned. Using the TCRdist pipeline, a later analysis assigned CDR3 sequences along with most-parsimonious VDJ recombination scenarios. In a later analysis, each TCR beta chain was defined by its CDR3 amino acid sequence together with its V-gene family, and reads lacking a unique V-gene family were excluded. To address suspected cross-contamination and a sequencing artifact, a later analysis removed 592 highly shared, low-generation-probability nucleotide sequences. For each public chain, a later analysis derived a clonal expansion index from normalized ranks of inferred template counts within each repertoire. A later analysis computed generation probabilities with a VDJ recombination model fitted to out-of-frame rearrangements, and checked the results against IGoR. Hypergeometric tests were used in a later analysis to score TCR-TCR, TCR-HLA and TCR-CMV co-occurrence, with a repertoire-size bias correction applied to the TCR pairs. False discovery rates were estimated in a later analysis by permuting HLA or CMV assignments 20 times. In a later analysis, co-occurring TCRs were grouped using DBSCAN, with TCRdist sequence similarity added in when clustering inside HLA-allele-positive subsets. Repertoires with fewer than 30,000 or more than 120,000 public chains were left out of co-occurrence clustering, as were about 5 repertoires with anomalous nucleotide sharing. TCRdb mirrors the immuneACCESS table, restricted to in-frame sequences. Some clones are absent from its copies; in checked studies, under half trace to an unresolved V gene, and the reason for the others is unknown. From that table come the V and J calls and clone size; the DNA was used to work out D and trimming. For this sample there are about 170,000 clones; approximately 80% appear just once. The ten top clones hold approximately 1.3% of the sample.

The cohort consisted of 650 to 700 healthy bone marrow donors. At the time of sampling, all cohort members were nominally healthy, though unrecorded immune exposures were likely present. The donor was CMV seronegative and was included in the group of several hundred seronegative cohort members. A peripheral blood sample was collected from each donor, and TCR beta sequencing was performed on peripheral blood mononuclear cells. The Qiagen DNeasy Blood Extraction Kit was used to extract genomic DNA from the blood cell samples. As concerns this clone: This clone's antigen is unknown. One base away there is no much larger clone; base qualities are not given.

Broader findings and caveats from the paper: When HLA alleles, especially DR and DQ, strongly co-occurred, TCR associations were difficult to assign to individual alleles. The earlier analysis of approximately 590 of the donors excluded roughly 16 rarely observed V segments, including chromosome 9 orphons, because counts were too low. Roughly uniform sequencing depth across donors was assumed in presence/absence analyses, although this assumption may not hold. A few of the identified cytomegalovirus-associated TCR beta chains were confirmed in vitro to be specific for cytomegalovirus antigens. A later analysis found that HLA-associated TCR beta chains were more clonally expanded and had lower generation probabilities than equally common non-associated chains. A cluster of highly shared sequence variants was judged likely to represent a technical artifact of the sequencing pipeline. Correlated functional status among segregating V segments might be attributable to linkage disequilibrium, but an unknown experimental factor could not be ruled out. Because some donors lacked HLA typing at each locus, the association tests relied only on the typed subset. This cohort had only TCR beta chains sequenced, and the lack of alpha or paired-chain data limited which features could be detected. It was suggested by the authors that the approach could potentially be generalized to other disease states and immunological phenotypes. According to a later analysis, parvovirus B19, influenza, CMV and Epstein-Barr virus appeared linked to several top co-occurrence clusters. Across donors, most TCR sequences were observed very rarely, whereas some public TCRs were present in many individuals. Immune exposure information for the cohort was limited to CMV serostatus. The study listed 150 to 200 TCR beta chains as associated with cytomegalovirus. In a later genetic analysis, fewer N-insertions in productive TCRs were reported among donors in an Asian-associated ancestry cluster than the approximately 670-donor mean. Most CMV-associated TCR beta chains appeared to be HLA-restricted in a later analysis, and the HLA associations seemed to be driven largely by CMV exposure. A further reported finding was that TCR beta sequences accurately predicted the HLA-A and HLA-B alleles for most subjects in the first cohort. In an earlier analysis of more than 450 of the donors, most TCR beta V segments were observed in productive rearrangements about 90% or about 30% of the time, broadly matching IMGT annotations. The classifier was reported to diagnose cytomegalovirus status with high specificity and sensitivity in both the original cohort and the validation cohort. In a later analysis, TCR association rates were found to vary across HLA loci, with the most associated TCRs seen for DRB1 alleles and the fewest for HLA-C alleles. In a later analysis, 16,951 TCR beta sequences were associated with specific HLA alleles at a false discovery rate of 0.05. A later genetic analysis associated a missense DCLRE1C variant with V-gene and J-gene trimming of TCR beta chains, and an independent cohort replicated the association.

The material sequenced was PBMCs. The clonotype originates from a boy between 2 and 10 years old in good health and CMV-seronegative.

The bases read TGTGCCAGCAGCGCGCAGATAGCGAGTACGCAGTATTTT. Its amino acids are CASSAQIASTQYF. The chain couples TRBV9 to TRBJ2-3; TRBD2 could be the D gene, as 5 bases match. Deletion took 3 bases off V and 8 bases off J, with a span of 13 bases between the germline ends. From a lookup of the germline V gene, CDR1 and CDR2 are SGDLS and YYNGEE. The CDR3, cysteine through phenylalanine, is 13 amino acids long. Only the CDR3 DNA is retained, 39 bases long and in frame from the first base. Supplemented by the reference TRBV9 and TRBJ2-3 proteins around the CDR3, the complete variable domain is DSGVTQTPKHLITATGQRVTLRCSPRSGDLSVYWYQQSLDQGLQFLIQYYNGEERAKGNILERFSAQQFPDLHSELNLSSLELGDSALYFCASSAQIASTQYFGPGTRLTVL.